The T cell receptor (beta chain) under discussion was sequenced for a study of blood T cell repertoires in COVID-19 (dated by TCRdb to 2018 to 2021). Study-wide context: Samples covering the acute and convalescent phases of COVID-19 were provided by collaborators in the United States, Italy and Spain. Sample metadata almost always included a de-identified subject ID, COVID-19 status, age in years and sex. A freely available public database, intended as a resource for researchers studying the immune response to SARS-CoV-2, is where the repertoires were released. The material from the prospective study consisted of cDNA or gDNA derived from T cells, B-cell-depleted T cells, or PBMCs. HLA class I and class II types, where available, came from metadata supplied by the sample provider rather than from assay-based typing. Subjects who had been exposed to COVID-19, were actively infected with it, or had recovered from it provided the deeply sampled blood TCRbeta repertoires that made up the dataset. Samples were obtained from the ongoing ImmuneRACE study (first 160 participants) and from some 1,300 subjects provided by 6 global collaborators. Overall study outcomes, separate from this receptor: Clinical and demographic metadata were provided uncurated, with the amount varying by source and participant.

TCRbeta CDR3 regions were amplified from genomic DNA using the immunoSEQ Assay, a bias-controlled multiplex PCR. In the authors' own workflow: Nucleated cell counts per sample were estimated from amplification of reference gene primers within the assay. Sequence reads were collapsed and filtered to measure the absolute abundance of every unique TCRbeta CDR3 rearrangement. For each sample, productive Simpson clonality was calculated as the square root of Simpson's diversity index across productive rearrangements. TCRdb provides this immuneACCESS table in a form limited to in-frame rearrangements. Some clones are lacking; in checked studies, under half of them reflect an unresolved V gene, and why the rest are absent is not known. V, J and clone size are those of that table, while D and trimming were read from the DNA. Recorded for this sample are fewer than 100,000 clones; nearly 90% of them occurred a single time. The ten largest clones take up about 4.2% of the sample.

Taken from cysteine to phenylalanine, the CDR3 has 16 residues. Only CDR3 DNA is held: 48 bases, read in frame from base 1. V is trimmed back by 0 bases and J by 7 bases, and the junction contains 9 bases that no gene match accounts for. Looking up the germline V gene yields CDR1 SNHLY and CDR2 FYNNEI. Each collaborating institution followed its own protocols to collect whole blood in K2EDTA tubes. For TCRbeta analysis, collaborator samples were shipped as frozen whole blood, as isolated PBMCs, or as DNA extracted from either sample type. Comments on this clone: Its antigen is currently not known. Qualities for individual bases were not recorded, and no much larger clone is one base off.

The sequence is built from TRBV2 and TRBJ1-2; a stretch of 9 junction bases matches TRBD1. This receptor was identified in a man aged 65 to 79 with acute or convalescent COVID-19. The specimen was peripheral blood. Here is the DNA: TGTGCCAGCAGTGAAGCCACTAGGGGACAGGGACCTGGCTACACCTTC. Its protein is CASSEATRGQGPGYTF.